These 26 T cell receptor beta chains were all obtained from the same sample, sequenced in a study of blood T cell repertoires in COVID-19. Sequenced by immunoSEQ multiplex PCR; TCRdb stores in-frame clones only, minus some. This table has some 350,000 clones, about 93% appearing once. Sequenced sample: peripheral blood. These receptors were obtained from a woman aged 18-29 years who had recovered from COVID-19.

The genes are TRBV11-3 and TRBJ2-1; TRBD1 matches at 7 bases. The CDR3 runs 15 residues. In germline, CDR1 is SGHNT, CDR2 YENEEA. V trimming: 5 bases; J trimming: 2 bases; junction bases outside the gene matches: 6. The CDR3 DNA reads TGTGCCAGCAGCCGAAACAGGGGACCCTACAATGAGCAGTTCTTC. This translates into CASSRNRGPYNEQFF.

The chain couples TRBV14 to TRBJ2-1; 9 bases fit TRBD1. Germline loops: CDR1 SGHDN, CDR2 FVKESK. J was trimmed by 6 bases and V by 7 bases; bases with no gene match: 4. The CDR3 consists of 13 residues. CDR3 DNA: TGTGCCAGCACCGGGACAGGGTTCAATGAGCAGTTCTTC. The encoded protein is CASTGTGFNEQFF.

This clone showed up just once. The rearrangement uses TRBV4-3 and TRBJ1-4; tentatively, D is TRBD1 (6 bases). Germline V gene lookup returns CDR1 LGHNA and CDR2 YSLEER. Deletions cut 3 bases from V and 1 base from J, with 9 bases between. This CDR3 contains 15 residues. The CDR3, as DNA: TGCGCCAGCAGCCATCCCAGGGGAACTAATGAAAAACTGTTTTTT. Its protein is CASSHPRGTNEKLFF.

This chain links TRBV18 with TRBJ1-4; 9 bases are shared with TRBD1. V was pared by 10 bases and J by 5 bases, with 8 bases of the junction left unmatched. Germline lookup yields CDR1 KGHSH and CDR2 LQKENI. CDR3 length: 14 amino acids. This CDR3 is CATSPGQGNEKLFF. Written as DNA, the CDR3 is TGTGCCACCTCCCCAGGACAGGGGAATGAAAAACTGTTTTTT.

The V call is TRBV7-2, the J call TRBJ1-5; D is possibly TRBD1 (5 bases). Germline CDR1 SGHTA, CDR2 FQGNSA. Trimming took off 2 bases at V and 0 bases at J, with 14 bases between the two ends. CDR3 length: 17 residues. Here the CDR3 DNA reads TGTGCCAGCAGCTTACGGCTATGGGGGGATAGCAATCAGCCCCAGCATTTT. Protein: CASSLRLWGDSNQPQHF.

J is TRBJ2-7 and V is TRBV7-2; D is unclear. Germline V lookup: CDR1 SGHTA, CDR2 FQGNSA. The germline V and J ends were trimmed by 1 base and 3 bases, with 13 bases remaining between them. The CDR3 length is 15 residues. The CDR3 DNA reads as TGTGCCAGCAGCTTAGAAGTGCATAGCCTCTACGAGCAGTACGTC. It specifies CASSLEVHSLYEQYV.

The V call is TRBV15, the J call TRBJ2-5; the match to TRBD2 covers 7 bases. Trimming cost V 2 bases and J 2 bases; bases outside gene matches: 2. Germline lookup yields CDR1 LNHNV and CDR2 YYDKDF (reference sequence). The CDR3 runs to 14 residues. CDR3 nucleotides: TGTGCCACCAGCAGACAGGGACTACAAGAGACCCAGTACTTC. Protein sequence: CATSRQGLQETQYF.

This clone was seen only once. The chain combines TRBV19 with TRBJ1-2; 12 bases are shared with TRBD1. Germline V gene sequence: CDR1 LNHDA, CDR2 SQIVND (reference sequence). CDR3 length: 18 amino acids. J gave up 5 bases and V 3 bases, and 13 bases lay outside the gene matches. The CDR3 loop is CASSIIPGQGAFGYGYTF. Written as DNA, the CDR3 is TGTGCCAGTAGTATCATTCCGGGACAGGGGGCATTTGGGTATGGCTACACCTTC.

The rearrangement joins TRBV5-1 to TRBJ1-2; D not certain. Germline values: CDR1 SGHRS, CDR2 YFSETQ. The ends were cut back, 0 bases at V and 6 bases at J, with 18 bases in the middle. The CDR3 is 16 amino acids. CDR3 nucleotide sequence: TGCGCCAGCAGCTTGGCCTTGGCCGCGGGTCGGAATGGCTACACCTTC. It translates to CASSLALAAGRNGYTF.

This clone was detected only once. The chain links TRBV6-2 or TRBV6-3 to TRBJ2-7; possible D gene TRBD2, 6 bases. The CDR3 has 12 residues. Trimming took off 6 bases at V and 3 bases at J, with 9 bases between the two ends. From germline, CDR1 is MNHEY and CDR2 SVGEGT. The CDR3 sequence is CASSPGDYEQYV. CDR3 nucleotide sequence: TGTGCCAGCAGCCCGGGAGACTACGAGCAGTACGTC.

This chain links TRBV4-3 with TRBJ2-2; 8 nucleotides agree with TRBD2. Germline CDR1 and CDR2: LGHNA and YSLEER. The trim removed 4 bases at V and 0 bases at J, leaving 16 bases unmatched. This CDR3 comprises 20 residues. CDR3: CASSRWGSGRPVTNTGELFF. The CDR3 bases are TGCGCCAGCAGCCGATGGGGGAGCGGGAGACCCGTGACGAACACCGGGGAGCTGTTTTTT.

The chain couples TRBV19 to TRBJ1-5; no clear D. CDR3 length: 15 residues. V lost 3 bases and J lost 4, with 13 bases in between. Germline V CDR1 and CDR2: LNHDA, SQIVND (reference sequence). The CDR3 region is CASSINLPGNQPQHF. CDR3 DNA: TGTGCCAGTAGTATCAATCTTCCGGGTAATCAGCCCCAGCATTTT.

This chain links TRBV5-1 with TRBJ2-2; 7 nucleotides line up with TRBD2. The CDR3 totals 16 residues. The junction had 11 bases not matched to a gene; V was cut back by 4 bases and J by 5 bases. Looked up from germline, CDR1 is SGHRS and CDR2 is YFSETQ. CDR3 bases: TGCGCCAGCAGCCTGTTGGCGGGAGTCGTAACCGGGGAGCTGTTTTTT. Translated: CASSLLAGVVTGELFF.

V gene TRBV18 combines with J gene TRBJ1-5, with D possibly matching TRBD1 (5 bases). In germline, CDR1 is KGHSH, CDR2 LQKENI. With 3 bases removed from V and 0 bases from J, the gap between germline ends came to 6 bases. The CDR3 contains 14 residues. CDR3 residues: CASSPQGSNQPQHF. In nucleotides, the CDR3 is TGTGCCAGCTCACCTCAGGGTAGCAATCAGCCCCAGCATTTT.

The chain combines TRBV20-1 with TRBJ1-1; the match to TRBD1 covers 7 bases. Germline loops: CDR1 DFQATT, CDR2 SNEGSKA (reference sequence). CDR3 length equals 11 residues. The V segment lost 1 base and the J segment 7 bases; nucleotides outside the gene matches: 0. CDR3 nucleotide sequence: TGCAGTGCTAGAGGACAGGGTGAAGCTTTCTTT. Amino acids: CSARGQGEAFF.

The rearrangement links TRBV19 to TRBJ2-1, with D maybe TRBD2 (5 bases). The CDR3 is 14 amino acids. V was trimmed by 0 bases and J by 9 bases, leaving 12 bases between them. Germline assignment: CDR1 LNHDA and CDR2 SQIVND (reference sequence). CDR3: CASSIEVRGTEQFF. In DNA form, the CDR3 reads TGTGCCAGTAGTATAGAGGTACGGGGTACTGAGCAGTTCTTC. The full variable domain, in which reference TRBV19 and TRBJ2-1 provide the parts outside the CDR3, is DGGITQSPKYLFRKEGQNVTLSCEQNLNHDAMYWYRQDPGQGLRLIYYSQIVNDFQKGDIAEGYSVSREKKESFPLTVTSAQKNPTAFYLCASSIEVRGTEQFFGPGTRLTVL.

The rearrangement joins TRBV6-2 or TRBV6-3 to TRBJ2-7; TRBD1 matches 8 bases. The CDR3 covers 15 residues. The germline V gene encodes CDR1 MNHEY and CDR2 SVGEGT. Losses at the gene ends were 5 bases for V and 2 bases for J; bases not matched to a gene: 8. In DNA form, the CDR3 reads TGTGCCAGCAGTCCCCGGGGACAGGCGACCTACGAGCAGTACGTC. Its translation is CASSPRGQATYEQYV.

This rearrangement joins TRBV7-2 to TRBJ2-3; D is possibly TRBD2 (6 bases). The CDR3 runs to 15 residues. Germline assignment: CDR1 SGHTA and CDR2 FQGNSA. V gave up 2 bases and J gave up 4 bases, with 13 bases separating them. The CDR3: CASSLRPGAPDTQYF. The CDR3 bases are TGTGCCAGCAGCTTACGTCCGGGAGCCCCAGATACGCAGTATTTT.

The CDR3 bases are TGTGCCAGCAGTTACCTCTACAGGGATGAGGCCCTCCACTTT. Amino acid sequence: CASSYLYRDEALHF. The chain joins TRBV6-5 to TRBJ1-6, with TRBD1 as a possible D gene (6 bases). This CDR3 comprises 14 residues. V lost 2 bases, J lost 14 bases, and 16 bases lay in between. Germline V gives CDR1 MNHEY, CDR2 SVGAGI.

CDR3 sequence reads: CASRGLTLSSYNEQFF. The CDR3, as DNA: TGTGCCAGCCGGGGACTAACATTGAGCTCCTACAATGAGCAGTTCTTC. J is TRBJ2-1 and V is TRBV5-8, with 7 bases that match TRBD2. CDR3 size: 16 residues. Unmatched junction bases numbered 10, after V lost 7 bases and J lost 0 bases. Germline V CDR1 and CDR2: SGHTS, YDEGEE.

The chain joins TRBV2 to TRBJ1-5, with a possible D match to TRBD1 (5 bases). Germline V gene lookup returns CDR1 SNHLY and CDR2 FYNNEI. The V and J ends lost 2 bases and 4 bases respectively, with 12 bases between them. CDR3 length: 15 amino acids. CDR3 DNA: TGTGCCAGCAGTGAAATACAGGCGTGGAATCAGCCCCAGCATTTT. This sequence encodes CASSEIQAWNQPQHF.

The chain couples TRBV7-4 to TRBJ2-7, with 11 bases aligning to TRBD1. The CDR3 covers 15 residues. The J segment lost 5 bases and the V segment lost 5 bases, leaving 8 bases of the junction unmatched. Germline CDR1 SGHVT, CDR2 SQSDAQ. The CDR3 DNA reads TGTGCCAGCAGCCCGGAGCGGGACAGGGGGGACGAGCAGTACGTC. Translation: CASSPERDRGDEQYV.

In DNA, the CDR3 is TGTGCCAGCAGCTTAGGGAGGGCTTTAGATAATGAGCAGTTCTTC. Translated, it gives CASSLGRALDNEQFF. The chain uses TRBV11-2 and TRBJ2-1; D may be TRBD2 (6 bases). The CDR3 has 15 residues. Germline V gene data show CDR1 as SGHAT and CDR2 as FQNNGV. V gave up 1 base and J gave up 7 bases, with 14 bases separating them.

The chain has TRBV9 and TRBJ2-3, with 13 bases lining up with TRBD2. Unmatched junction bases numbered 10, after V lost 3 bases and J lost 0 bases. The CDR3 contains 19 residues. Germline assignment: CDR1 SGDLS and CDR2 YYNGEE. The CDR3 coding sequence is TGTGCCAGCAGCGCTGCACTAGCGGGAGGGCCCTATAGCACAGATACGCAGTATTTT. Protein sequence: CASSAALAGGPYSTDTQYF.

The V gene is TRBV7-9, the J gene TRBJ1-5; TRBD1 might be the D (6 bases). The CDR3 is made up of 16 amino acids. From germline, CDR1 is SEHNR and CDR2 FQNEAQ (reference sequence). Between the trimmed V and J ends, which lost 5 bases and 2 bases, there was a span of 16 bases. This CDR3 reads CASSHRGGAGNQPQHF. The CDR3 DNA sequence: TGTGCCAGCAGCCATCGGGGGGGGGCTGGCAATCAGCCCCAGCATTTT.

The chain employs TRBV18 and TRBJ1-5; D gene ambiguous. The CDR3 spans 15 residues. V lost 2 bases to trimming and J lost 5 bases, with 13 bases between them. Germline-derived CDR1 and CDR2 are KGHSH and LQKENI. As DNA, the CDR3 is TGTGCCAGCTCACCAGGGGAAGGACTCGATCAGCCCCAGCATTTT. Protein product: CASSPGEGLDQPQHF.